This T cell receptor (beta chain) was obtained from a study of blood T cell repertoires in COVID-19. The overall study: PBMCs, B-cell-depleted T cells, or T cells were the source of the cDNA or gDNA that made up the material.

The junction had 12 bases not matched to a gene; V was cut back by 3 bases and J by 2 bases. The CDR3 has 17 residues. Germline CDR1 reads LGHDT; CDR2 reads YNNKEL (reference sequence). Sequencing was performed with immunoSEQ multiplex PCR; in TCRdb, only in-frame clones are kept and a portion is missing. The repertoire holds about 220,000 clones, around 80% seen once, with 15% to 20% in the top ten. The receptor was isolated from a young man with active or convalescent COVID-19. The sequencing input was peripheral blood. V and J are TRBV3-1 (or the pseudogene TRBV3-2) and TRBJ1-2; 7 positions agree with TRBD1. CDR3 DNA: TGTGCCAGCAGCCATCTTCGCCACAGGGGCCTGAACTATGGCTACACCTTC. Residues: CASSHLRHRGLNYGYTF.